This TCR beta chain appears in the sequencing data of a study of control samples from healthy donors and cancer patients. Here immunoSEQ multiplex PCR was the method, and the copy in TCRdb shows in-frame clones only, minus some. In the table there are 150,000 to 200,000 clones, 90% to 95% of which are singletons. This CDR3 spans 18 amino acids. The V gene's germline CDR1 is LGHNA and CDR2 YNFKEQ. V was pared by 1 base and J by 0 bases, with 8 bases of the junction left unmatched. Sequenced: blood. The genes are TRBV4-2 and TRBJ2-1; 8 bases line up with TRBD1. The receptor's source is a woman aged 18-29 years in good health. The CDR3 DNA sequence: TGTGCCAGCAGCCAAGGGACAGGGAACATCGGCTCCTACAATGAGCAGTTCTTC. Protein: CASSQGTGNIGSYNEQFF.